This TCR beta chain was sequenced during a study of blood T cell repertoires in COVID-19. As for the study in general: The United States, Italy and Spain supplied acute and convalescent COVID-19 samples.

Germline loops: CDR1 MDHEN, CDR2 SYDVKM. The CDR3 runs 15 residues. V dropped 3 bases and J dropped 0; count of bases not matched to a gene: 4. Authors' data handling: Amplification with reference gene primers provided the estimates of nucleated cell counts. Assay used: immunoSEQ multiplex PCR; TCRdb lists only in-frame clones, some missing. That table supplies the V and J calls and clone size; D and trimming were determined from the DNA. The sample carries over 35,000 clones, 75% to 90% recorded once. The chain is built from TRBV28 and TRBJ2-5, with TRBD2 matching 7 bases. This receptor was identified in a man between 60 and 75 years old with active or convalescent COVID-19. The sample comprised peripheral blood. For the CDR3, the DNA is TGTGCCAGCAGTTTGGGGGGGTGGTACCAAGAGACCCAGTACTTC. Its translation is CASSLGGWYQETQYF.